This is a list of T cell receptor beta chains from one sample in a study of T cells in Graves' hyperthyroidism and ophthalmopathy. TCRdb passed the multiplex PCR reads through MiXCR, listing each CDR3 protein once. The sample yields about 600,000 distinct CDR3 sequences, more than 12% seen once. The sequenced material came from blood. The receptors were sampled from a woman between 45 and 65 years old with Graves' ophthalmopathy. Each CDR3 is given with its conserved first and last residue. Fields, in order: D gene, clone size, V gene, J gene, CDR3 DNA, CDR3 protein. The D gene is left open where the match is weak. Size values are once, few and many counts, or a class for expanded clones, and some rows have none.

d_call: NA
clone_size: many
v_call: TRBV27
j_call: TRBJ1-1
cdr3_nt: TGTGCCAGCAGTTTTGGGGTTCACACTGAAGCTTTCTTT
cdr3_aa: CASSFGVHTEAFF

d_call: TRBD2
clone_size: many
v_call: TRBV7-2
j_call: TRBJ2-5
cdr3_nt: TGTGCCAGCAGCAATAGCGGGAGCGGTCGGGAGACCCAGTACTTC
cdr3_aa: CASSNSGSGRETQYF

d_call: NA
clone_size: few
v_call: TRBV9
j_call: TRBJ2-1
cdr3_nt: TGTGCCAGCAGGGCGGACATGAACAATGAGCAGTTCTTC
cdr3_aa: CASRADMNNEQFF

d_call: TRBD1
clone_size: NA
v_call: TRBV30
j_call: TRBJ2-2
cdr3_nt: TGTGCCTGGAGTGAGCAGGGGGTAAACACCGGGGAGCTGTTTTTT
cdr3_aa: CAWSEQGVNTGELFF

d_call: TRBD1
clone_size: many
v_call: TRBV28
j_call: TRBJ1-5
cdr3_nt: TGTGCCAGCAAAGGGACAGCTAATCAGCCCCAGCATTTT
cdr3_aa: CASKGTANQPQHF

d_call: TRBD1
clone_size: NA
v_call: TRBV7-8
j_call: TRBJ2-2
cdr3_nt: TGTGCCAGCAGTTCCCGGACAGGGGTGCGCGGGGAGCTGTTTTTT
cdr3_aa: CASSSRTGVRGELFF

d_call: NA
clone_size: NA
v_call: TRBV2
j_call: TRBJ1-5
cdr3_nt: TGTGCCAGCAGTGGGGGGAACAATCAGCCCCAGCATTTT
cdr3_aa: CASSGGNNQPQHF

d_call: NA
clone_size: NA
v_call: TRBV29-1
j_call: TRBJ1-5
cdr3_nt: TGCAGCGTTGGGGGGCGGGATCCAGGTCAGCCCCAGCATTTT
cdr3_aa: CSVGGRDPGQPQHF

d_call: NA
clone_size: many
v_call: TRBV30
j_call: TRBJ1-1
cdr3_nt: TGTGCCTGGAGGGAACAGATGAACACTGAAGCTTTCTTT
cdr3_aa: CAWREQMNTEAFF

d_call: NA
clone_size: few
v_call: TRBV24-1
j_call: TRBJ2-5
cdr3_nt: TGTGCCACCAGTGATTTAGGGGGAGGGAAGCAAATTAACCAAGAGACCCAGTACTTC
cdr3_aa: CATSDLGGGKQINQETQYF

d_call: NA
clone_size: many
v_call: TRBV27
j_call: TRBJ1-1
cdr3_nt: TGTGCCAGCAGAACGAGGGGCTGGTACACTGAAGCTTTCTTT
cdr3_aa: CASRTRGWYTEAFF

d_call: NA
clone_size: few
v_call: TRBV28
j_call: TRBJ1-2
cdr3_nt: TGTGCCAGCAGTTTCGTCGGGGCTTTGGGTGGCTACACCTTC
cdr3_aa: CASSFVGALGGYTF

d_call: NA
clone_size: few
v_call: TRBV9
j_call: TRBJ2-1
cdr3_nt: TGTGCCAGCAGCCCCCCAGGGGCACCAACCCTATACAATGAGCAGTTCTTC
cdr3_aa: CASSPPGAPTLYNEQFF

d_call: NA
clone_size: few
v_call: TRBV30
j_call: TRBJ2-7
cdr3_nt: TGTGCCTGGAGGACTACACAAACAGGAGAAAGAAGCTCCTACGAGCAGTACTTC
cdr3_aa: CAWRTTQTGERSSYEQYF

d_call: NA
clone_size: few
v_call: TRBV4-1
j_call: TRBJ2-2
cdr3_nt: TGCGCCAGCAGCCCCCACCCGACTGACAGAAACACCGGGGAGCTGTTTTTT
cdr3_aa: CASSPHPTDRNTGELFF

d_call: NA
clone_size: NA
v_call: TRBV12-5
j_call: TRBJ2-4
cdr3_nt: TGTGCTAGTGGTTTGGTACTCGATCGAGTGACTCGGCTCAAAAACATTCAGTACTTC
cdr3_aa: CASGLVLDRVTRLKNIQYF

d_call: NA
clone_size: few
v_call: TRBV11-2
j_call: TRBJ2-2
cdr3_nt: TGTGCCACAATCCGGGGACGGGGGGGGGAGCTGTTTTTT
cdr3_aa: CATIRGRGGELFF

d_call: TRBD1
clone_size: NA
v_call: TRBV19
j_call: TRBJ1-5
cdr3_nt: TGTGCCAGTAGTCGACAGGGGGTGGCTCGGCAGCCCCAGCATTTT
cdr3_aa: CASSRQGVARQPQHF

d_call: TRBD1
clone_size: many
v_call: TRBV7-2
j_call: TRBJ1-5
cdr3_nt: TGTGCCAGCAGCGAGGGACAGGGAAGCAATCAGCCCCAGCATTTT
cdr3_aa: CASSEGQGSNQPQHF

d_call: NA
clone_size: many
v_call: TRBV4-1
j_call: TRBJ1-2
cdr3_nt: TGCGCCAGCAGCCAAGTTATGGGGGGCAACTATGGCTACACCTTC
cdr3_aa: CASSQVMGGNYGYTF

d_call: NA
clone_size: NA
v_call: TRBV28
j_call: TRBJ2-2
cdr3_nt: TGTGCCAGCATACAGGGTTCCGTCGTCACCGGGGAGCTGTTTTTT
cdr3_aa: CASIQGSVVTGELFF

d_call: NA
clone_size: many
v_call: TRBV5-1
j_call: TRBJ2-2
cdr3_nt: TGCGCCAGCAGCTTGGGGCTCACCGGGGAGCTGTTTTTT
cdr3_aa: CASSLGLTGELFF

d_call: TRBD1
clone_size: few
v_call: TRBV29-1
j_call: TRBJ2-7
cdr3_nt: TGCAGCGCAACACAGGGGTTAGCCTACGAGCAGTACTTC
cdr3_aa: CSATQGLAYEQYF

d_call: NA
clone_size: many
v_call: TRBV6-6
j_call: TRBJ1-1
cdr3_nt: TGTGCCAGCAGTTATGGATCTCGGGGACGGGGGGCAGGCACTGAAGCTTTCTTT
cdr3_aa: CASSYGSRGRGAGTEAFF

d_call: TRBD1
clone_size: many
v_call: TRBV20-1
j_call: TRBJ1-2
cdr3_nt: TGCAGTGCTCACCCAGGGGGCCGGGGCTACACCTTC
cdr3_aa: CSAHPGGRGYTF

d_call: TRBD1
clone_size: NA
v_call: TRBV9
j_call: TRBJ1-1
cdr3_nt: TGTGCCAGCAGCCCATTTCCGGGACAGGAGAACACTGAAGCTTTCTTT
cdr3_aa: CASSPFPGQENTEAFF

d_call: NA
clone_size: many
v_call: TRBV6-2/TRBV6-3
j_call: TRBJ2-7
cdr3_nt: TGTGCCAGCCTGGGGGACAAGTACGAGCAGTACTTC
cdr3_aa: CASLGDKYEQYF

d_call: TRBD2
clone_size: many
v_call: TRBV3-1
j_call: TRBJ2-7
cdr3_nt: TGTGCCAGCAGCCCGGCTCGACTAGCGGGGCGATACGAGCAGTACTTC
cdr3_aa: CASSPARLAGRYEQYF

d_call: NA
clone_size: few
v_call: TRBV6-1
j_call: TRBJ1-4
cdr3_nt: TGTGCCAGCAGTGAACCGAGGGCCTCTAATGAAAAACTGTTTTTT
cdr3_aa: CASSEPRASNEKLFF

d_call: NA
clone_size: many
v_call: TRBV6-2/TRBV6-3
j_call: TRBJ1-2
cdr3_nt: TGTGCCAGCCCTACCAGGGGCAGAACCTATGGCTACACCTTC
cdr3_aa: CASPTRGRTYGYTF

d_call: NA
clone_size: many
v_call: TRBV7-8
j_call: TRBJ2-3
cdr3_nt: TGTGCCAGCAGCTACAGGGGCACAGATACGCAGTATTTT
cdr3_aa: CASSYRGTDTQYF

d_call: TRBD1
clone_size: few
v_call: TRBV24-1
j_call: TRBJ2-1
cdr3_nt: TGTGCCACCAGTGACCCATTTGGGGACAGGGGCTACAATGAGCAGTTCTTC
cdr3_aa: CATSDPFGDRGYNEQFF

d_call: NA
clone_size: few
v_call: TRBV6-1
j_call: TRBJ2-2
cdr3_nt: TGTGCCAGCAGACCCTGGGCTACCGGGGAGCTGTTTTTT
cdr3_aa: CASRPWATGELFF

d_call: TRBD1
clone_size: many
v_call: TRBV20-1
j_call: TRBJ1-6
cdr3_nt: TGCAGTGCCCGGGGACAGTATTCACCCCTCCACTTT
cdr3_aa: CSARGQYSPLHF

d_call: TRBD2
clone_size: NA
v_call: TRBV9
j_call: TRBJ2-1
cdr3_nt: TGTGCCAGCAGCGACGGAGCGGGACCCCTAACCTACAATGAGCAGTTCTTC
cdr3_aa: CASSDGAGPLTYNEQFF

d_call: TRBD2
clone_size: NA
v_call: TRBV14
j_call: TRBJ2-3
cdr3_nt: TGTGCCAGCAGCCACCGTAGCGGGAGGGTAACAGATACGCGGTATTTT
cdr3_aa: CASSHRSGRVTDTRYF

d_call: TRBD1
clone_size: many
v_call: TRBV24-1
j_call: TRBJ1-1
cdr3_nt: TGTGCCAGCAGGGACAGAAGGAACACTGAAGCTTTCTTT
cdr3_aa: CASRDRRNTEAFF

d_call: NA
clone_size: many
v_call: TRBV4-3
j_call: TRBJ2-7
cdr3_nt: TGCGCCAGCAGCCAAGAAGGAGGGTCTACCTACGAGCAGTACTTC
cdr3_aa: CASSQEGGSTYEQYF

d_call: TRBD2
clone_size: once
v_call: TRBV12-3/TRBV12-4
j_call: TRBJ2-3
cdr3_nt: TGTGCCAGCAGCCAAGATAGTTTTAGCGGGTCAGGTGGCGATACGCAGTATTTT
cdr3_aa: CASSQDSFSGSGGDTQYF

d_call: TRBD1
clone_size: NA
v_call: TRBV28
j_call: TRBJ2-3
cdr3_nt: TGTGCCAGCAGCTCCCCACAGGGGTGGGTTAGCACAGATACGCAGTATTTT
cdr3_aa: CASSSPQGWVSTDTQYF

d_call: TRBD1
clone_size: NA
v_call: TRBV7-9
j_call: TRBJ1-3
cdr3_nt: TGTGCCAGCAGCCAAGGGACAGGCTCTGGAAACACCATATATTTT
cdr3_aa: CASSQGTGSGNTIYF

d_call: NA
clone_size: NA
v_call: TRBV28
j_call: TRBJ1-3
cdr3_nt: TGTGCCAGCAGTTTCTTGGGGAGAGGGTTAGGAAACACCATATATTTT
cdr3_aa: CASSFLGRGLGNTIYF

d_call: NA
clone_size: many
v_call: TRBV12-3/TRBV12-4
j_call: TRBJ2-7
cdr3_nt: TGTGCCAGCAGTTTTAGGGGGAACTCCTACGAGCAGTACTTC
cdr3_aa: CASSFRGNSYEQYF

d_call: TRBD2
clone_size: NA
v_call: TRBV4-2
j_call: TRBJ2-1
cdr3_nt: TGTGCCAGCAGCCAAGGGACTAGCGGGAGCCGGGGGCAGTTCTTC
cdr3_aa: CASSQGTSGSRGQFF

d_call: NA
clone_size: many
v_call: TRBV27
j_call: TRBJ2-7
cdr3_nt: TGTGCCAGCAGTTTATTCGCGAGCTCCTACGAGCAGTACTTC
cdr3_aa: CASSLFASSYEQYF

d_call: NA
clone_size: few
v_call: TRBV11-2
j_call: TRBJ1-5
cdr3_nt: TGTGCCAGCAGCTTAGGGACGGCGGGGAAAAATCAGCCCCAGCATTTT
cdr3_aa: CASSLGTAGKNQPQHF

d_call: TRBD1
clone_size: many
v_call: TRBV5-1
j_call: TRBJ1-1
cdr3_nt: TGCGCCAGCAGCTTGGCGGGACAGGGGGTGAAGGTAGACACTGAAGCTTTCTTT
cdr3_aa: CASSLAGQGVKVDTEAFF

d_call: TRBD1
clone_size: few
v_call: TRBV28
j_call: TRBJ1-2
cdr3_nt: TGTGCCAGCAGTTTATACACGACAGGGACCTATGGCTACACCTTC
cdr3_aa: CASSLYTTGTYGYTF

d_call: TRBD1
clone_size: many
v_call: TRBV5-1
j_call: TRBJ2-7
cdr3_nt: TGCGCCAGCAGCCTTCAGGGGGCTTCCTACGAGCAGTACTTC
cdr3_aa: CASSLQGASYEQYF

d_call: TRBD1
clone_size: NA
v_call: TRBV11-2
j_call: TRBJ2-1
cdr3_nt: TGTGCCAGCAGCTTAGCCGGGACAGCGCTTAATGAGCAGTTCTTC
cdr3_aa: CASSLAGTALNEQFF

d_call: TRBD1
clone_size: many
v_call: TRBV6-1
j_call: TRBJ2-1
cdr3_nt: TGTGCCAGCAGTCTCCGGACAGGTTTGCAGTTCTTC
cdr3_aa: CASSLRTGLQFF

d_call: TRBD2
clone_size: many
v_call: TRBV5-1
j_call: TRBJ2-3
cdr3_nt: TGCGCCAGCAGCTTTCTAGCGGGAGTGACAGATACGCAGTATTTT
cdr3_aa: CASSFLAGVTDTQYF

d_call: NA
clone_size: many
v_call: TRBV7-2
j_call: TRBJ1-5
cdr3_nt: TGTGCCAGCAGCTTAGGGGCGGCCATGGGGCCCCAGCATTTT
cdr3_aa: CASSLGAAMGPQHF

d_call: NA
clone_size: many
v_call: TRBV6-5
j_call: TRBJ2-3
cdr3_nt: TGTGCCAGCAGTTACTTGGCGGGTAGCACAGATACGCAGTATTTT
cdr3_aa: CASSYLAGSTDTQYF

d_call: TRBD2
clone_size: many
v_call: TRBV5-1
j_call: TRBJ2-3
cdr3_nt: TGCGCCAGCAGCCTCGGACTAGCGGGAGGGCCCCCAGATACGCAGTATTTT
cdr3_aa: CASSLGLAGGPPDTQYF

d_call: TRBD1
clone_size: many
v_call: TRBV15
j_call: TRBJ1-1
cdr3_nt: TGTGCCACCAGACAGGGGACAATGAACACTGAAGCTTTCTTT
cdr3_aa: CATRQGTMNTEAFF

d_call: NA
clone_size: many
v_call: TRBV29-1
j_call: TRBJ1-1
cdr3_nt: TGCAGCGTCCACTCCGGGACTGAAGCTTTCTTT
cdr3_aa: CSVHSGTEAFF

d_call: NA
clone_size: NA
v_call: TRBV13
j_call: TRBJ2-1
cdr3_nt: TGTGCCAGCAGCCGTGTGGGGTGGGGCTCCTACGAGCAGTTCTTC
cdr3_aa: CASSRVGWGSYEQFF

d_call: NA
clone_size: NA
v_call: TRBV12-3/TRBV12-4
j_call: TRBJ2-2
cdr3_nt: TGTGCCAGCAGCCTCGAGGGGTCGGACACCGGGGAGCTGTTTTTT
cdr3_aa: CASSLEGSDTGELFF

d_call: NA
clone_size: NA
v_call: TRBV15
j_call: TRBJ1-4
cdr3_nt: TGTGCCACCAGCAGCGACAGTTATAATGAAAAACTGTTTTTT
cdr3_aa: CATSSDSYNEKLFF